These T cell receptor beta chains were read from a single sample in a study of T cell changes during pregnancy in multiple sclerosis. Using immunoSEQ multiplex PCR, the repertoire was profiled, and TCRdb retains in-frame clones only, with some absent. The profile shows 70,000 to 95,000 clones, around 93% of them singletons. Sequenced material: peripheral blood, taken in the first trimester of pregnancy. The receptor set was obtained from a female donor with multiple sclerosis, enrolled in a pregnancy study. Both conserved end residues are part of each CDR3. The order of the fields is V gene, clone size, J gene, D gene, CDR3 DNA, CDR3 protein. A D gene is named only where the DNA matches it firmly. Rows may omit the clone size; those that give it use once, few, many or a size class.

TRBV16,-,TRBJ1-5,-,TGTGCCAGCAGCCTCACAGGGAACCAGCCCCAGCATTTT,CASSLTGNQPQHF
TRBV21-1,-,TRBJ1-2,-,TGTGCCAGCAGCTCCCCCGGGGGAGGGGGACCTAACTATGGCTACACCTTC,CASSSPGGGGPNYGYTF
TRBV6-1,-,TRBJ1-1,-,TGTGCCAGCACTCGAGCGCACACTGAAGCTTTCTTT,CASTRAHTEAFF
TRBV6-5,-,TRBJ1-2,TRBD1,TGTGCCAGCAGTTACGTCCCGGGGACAGGGGATTATGGCTACACCTTC,CASSYVPGTGDYGYTF
TRBV2,-,TRBJ2-3,-,TGTGCCAGCAAAATTCAGGCGCAGTATTTT,CASKIQAQYF
TRBV19,-,TRBJ2-7,TRBD1,TGTGCCAGTACCGATGGGGGACAGGGCCCCTACGAGCAGTACTTC,CASTDGGQGPYEQYF
TRBV7-9,-,TRBJ1-2,TRBD1,TGTGCCAGCAGCACGAGCGGGGGGACAGGGGTTGGCTACACCTTC,CASSTSGGTGVGYTF
TRBV19,-,TRBJ1-2,-,TGTGCCAGTAGTAAAGGCGGAACTGGCACCTTC,CASSKGGTGTF
TRBV18,-,TRBJ1-1,-,TGTGCCAGCTCAGGACAAGGGAACACTGAAGCTTTCTTT,CASSGQGNTEAFF
TRBV11-2,-,TRBJ2-3,-,TGTGCCAGCAGCTTAGATCACTCCACAGATACGCAGTATTTT,CASSLDHSTDTQYF
TRBV7-7,-,TRBJ2-3,-,TGTGCTAGCAGCTTAGTGAGTTCAGGTCCGCAGTATTTT,CASSLVSSGPQYF
TRBV28,-,TRBJ1-6,-,TGTGCCTGTAAGGGGACTTATAATTCACCCCTCCACTTT,CACKGTYNSPLHF
TRBV7-3,-,TRBJ2-7,TRBD2,TGTGCCAGCAGCATTAGCGGGGGGGCCTACGAGCAGTACTTC,CASSISGGAYEQYF
TRBV2,-,TRBJ1-4,TRBD1,TGTGCCAGCAGCCAAACAGGGGACCTTATCGGCGGTGAAAAACTGTTTTTT,CASSQTGDLIGGEKLFF
TRBV19,-,TRBJ1-2,-,TGTGCCAGTACCATGCCCCCAGGGGCGGCTGGCTACACCTTC,CASTMPPGAAGYTF
TRBV18,once,TRBJ2-2,TRBD1,TGTGCCAGCTCACGGGACAGTTCCACCGGGGAGCTGTTTTTT,CASSRDSSTGELFF
TRBV30,-,TRBJ1-1,-,TGTGCTCGGAACAGGTTGAACACTGAAGCTTTCTTT,CARNRLNTEAFF
TRBV30,-,TRBJ2-4,-,TGTGCCTGGGCAACAGGGATTGCCAAAAACATTCAGTACTTC,CAWATGIAKNIQYF
TRBV6-5,once,TRBJ2-3,-,TGTGCCAGCCGGGAAGGGGGTACAGATACGCAGTATTTT,CASREGGTDTQYF
TRBV10-1,-,TRBJ2-1,-,TGCGCCAGCAGTGTTTCGATATTCCCAGGGGTGCAGTTCTTC,CASSVSIFPGVQFF
TRBV19,-,TRBJ1-2,TRBD1,TGTGCCAGTAGAGATCCGGGACAGGGTGGCTACACCTTC,CASRDPGQGGYTF
TRBV5-6,-,TRBJ2-2,-,TGTGCCAGCAGCTTGGGGGGGCCCACCGGGGAGCTGTTTTTT,CASSLGGPTGELFF
TRBV13,-,TRBJ1-5,-,TGTGCCAGCAGCCAGGGGCTCGACAATCAGCCCCAGCATTTT,CASSQGLDNQPQHF
TRBV9,-,TRBJ2-5,TRBD2,TGTGCCAGCAGCTCTAGAGCGGGGGGCCGGGAGACCCAGTACTTC,CASSSRAGGRETQYF